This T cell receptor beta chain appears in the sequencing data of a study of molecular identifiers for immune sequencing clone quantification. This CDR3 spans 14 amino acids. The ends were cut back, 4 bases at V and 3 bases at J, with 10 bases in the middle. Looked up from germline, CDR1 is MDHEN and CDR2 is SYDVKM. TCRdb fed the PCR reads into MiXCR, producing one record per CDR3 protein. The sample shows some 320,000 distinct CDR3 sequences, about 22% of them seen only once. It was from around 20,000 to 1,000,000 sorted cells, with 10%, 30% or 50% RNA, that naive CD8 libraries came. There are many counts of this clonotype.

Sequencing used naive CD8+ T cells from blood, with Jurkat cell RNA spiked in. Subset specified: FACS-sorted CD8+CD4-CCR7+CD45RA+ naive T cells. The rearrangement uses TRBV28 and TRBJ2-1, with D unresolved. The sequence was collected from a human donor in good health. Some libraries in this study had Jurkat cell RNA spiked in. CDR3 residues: CASSSRPGYNEQFF. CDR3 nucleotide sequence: TGTGCCAGCAGTTCCCGCCCGGGCTACAATGAGCAGTTCTTC.